These 12 T cell receptor beta chains were all obtained from the same sample, sequenced in a study of Tregs in tolerant kidney transplant recipients. Method: immunoSEQ multiplex PCR; TCRdb's copy keeps in-frame clones and lacks some. The data contain about 44,000 clones, roughly 96% of them singletons. Their antigen targets remain unknown. Sequences were obtained from Tregs from blood cultured with allogeneic cells. Receptor source: a human donor in good health.

This chain joins TRBV6-6 and TRBJ2-7; possibly TRBD1 for D (6 bases). The CDR3 is made up of 15 amino acids. The V gene lost 1 base and the J gene lost 0 bases, with 10 bases spanning the gap. CDR1 and CDR2 (germline): MNHNY, SVGAGI (reference sequence). In nucleotides, the CDR3 is TGTGCCAGCAGTTACTTAGGGACACCCTCCTACGAGCAGTACTTC. Its protein product is CASSYLGTPSYEQYF.

Here the CDR3 DNA reads TGTGCCAGCTCAACTACGGACAGCTATGGCTACACCTTC. Amino acids: CASSTTDSYGYTF. This chain links TRBV18 with TRBJ1-2; a weak D match, TRBD1 (6 bases). This CDR3 has 13 residues. V lost 5 bases, J lost 4 bases, and 11 bases lay in between. Germline assignment: CDR1 KGHSH and CDR2 LQKENI. Drawing the rest from reference TRBV18 and TRBJ1-2, the complete variable domain is NAGVMQNPRHLVRRRGQEARLRCSPMKGHSHVYWYRQLPEEGLKFMVYLQKENIIDESGMPKERFSAEFPKEGPSILRIQQVVRGDSAAYFCASSTTDSYGYTFGSGTRLTVV.

V gene TRBV7-8 combines with J gene TRBJ2-4, with D perhaps matching TRBD2 (5 bases). V lost 4 bases, J lost 3 bases, and 16 bases lay in between. This CDR3 comprises 16 residues. Germline CDR1 reads SGHVS; CDR2 reads FQNEAQ. The CDR3 bases are TGTGCCAGCAGCTCCTTGTGGGCCGGGGTCAAAAACATTCAGTACTTC. Its translation is CASSSLWAGVKNIQYF. Full variable domain (outside the CDR3, taken from reference TRBV7-8 and TRBJ2-4): GAGVSQSPRYKVAKRGQDVALRCDPISGHVSLFWYQQALGQGPEFLTYFQNEAQLDKSGLPSDRFFAERPEGSVSTLKIQRTQQEDSAVYLCASSSLWAGVKNIQYFGAGTRLSVL.

This clone came up once. The V gene is TRBV7-6, the J gene TRBJ1-6; D remains ambiguous. Trimming removed 2 bases from V and 5 bases from J, with 10 bases in between. This CDR3 has 15 residues. Germline CDR1 reads SGHVS; CDR2 reads FNYEAQ. CDR3: CASSLISQNNSPLHF. As DNA, the CDR3 is TGTGCCAGCAGCTTAATATCACAGAATAATTCACCCCTCCACTTT.

V is TRBV10-2 and J is TRBJ2-7; 8 bases align to TRBD1. The germline V gene encodes CDR1 WSHSY and CDR2 SAAADI. Unmatched junction bases numbered 6, after V lost 9 bases and J lost 5 bases. The CDR3 sequence is 12 residues long. The CDR3 region is CASLAGGNEQYF. DNA for the CDR3: TGCGCCAGTCTAGCAGGGGGCAACGAGCAGTACTTC.

The chain is built from TRBV10-3 and TRBJ2-7; 7 bases agree with TRBD1. CDR1 is ENHRY, CDR2 SYGVKD, per germline. V shed 2 bases and J 1 base; nucleotides not matched to a gene: 5. This CDR3 is built from 15 residues. The CDR3 protein is CAISENDRASYEQYF. CDR3 in DNA: TGTGCCATCAGTGAGAACGACAGGGCTTCCTACGAGCAGTACTTC.

CDR3 sequence reads: CASSPTGRSNQPQHF. CDR3 coding DNA: TGTGCCAGCTCACCAACGGGAAGGAGCAATCAGCCCCAGCATTTT. The chain recombines TRBV18 with TRBJ1-5; D is unresolved. Germline V lookup: CDR1 KGHSH, CDR2 LQKENI. This CDR3 has 15 amino acids. V was trimmed by 2 bases and J by 1 base, leaving 9 bases between them.

V is TRBV29-1 and J is TRBJ2-5; D is perhaps TRBD1 or TRBD2 (5 bases each). Germline V gene lookup returns CDR1 SQVTM and CDR2 ANQGSEA. The CDR3 is 11 amino acids. Between the trimmed V and J ends, which lost 4 bases and 4 bases, there was a span of 7 bases. The CDR3, as DNA: TGCAGCGTTGGGGGGAGAGAGACCCAGTACTTC. Its protein product is CSVGGRETQYF.

The chain links TRBV4-1 to TRBJ2-7; D possibly corresponds to TRBD1 (5 bases). Germline CDR1 MGHRA, CDR2 YSYEKL. V lost 4 bases and J lost 5, with 18 bases in between. This CDR3 region has 15 residues. The CDR3 spells CASSPHGAPPDEQYF. The CDR3 DNA follows: TGCGCCAGCAGCCCGCATGGGGCTCCGCCGGACGAGCAGTACTTC.

V and J are TRBV7-2 and TRBJ1-5, with 8 bases matching TRBD1. Losses at the gene ends were 1 base for V and 4 bases for J; bases not matched to a gene: 12. The CDR3 runs 18 residues. The germline CDR1 and CDR2 sequences are SGHTA and FQGNSA. This chain's CDR3 is CASSLGDVRGQGNQPQHF. The CDR3 nucleotides are TGTGCCAGCAGCTTAGGAGATGTTAGAGGACAGGGAAATCAGCCCCAGCATTTT.

The rearrangement joins TRBV6-5 to TRBJ1-5; D gene unclear. The ends were cut back, 2 bases at V and 6 bases at J, with 8 bases in the middle. This CDR3 is built from 13 residues. The germline gives CDR1 MNHEY, CDR2 SVGAGI. The CDR3 nucleotides read TGTGCCAGCAGTTACAGGGTGGGTCAGCCCCAGCATTTT. It encodes CASSYRVGQPQHF.

The rearrangement joins TRBV11-2 to TRBJ1-1; maybe TRBD1 (5 bases). Germline-derived CDR1 and CDR2 are SGHAT and FQNNGV. Deletions cut 7 bases from V and 7 bases from J, with 13 bases between. This CDR3 comprises 12 residues. For the CDR3, the DNA is TGTGCCAGCACCTACAGGCGGGATGAAGCTTTCTTT. Translation: CASTYRRDEAFF.